This T cell receptor (beta chain) came from a study of identical twins. Only a few counts were recorded for this clonotype. The target antigen is unknown. Study-wide results and caveats: Analyses of zero insertions could, in part, be confounded by invariant MAIT and iNKT cells. Reduced insertions were recorded for abundant cord blood beta clonotypes, with no such pattern in memory repertoires. Within beta out-of-frame sequences, the excess sharing observed between twins was weaker.

The V gene's germline CDR1 is SGHRS and CDR2 YFSETQ. Trimming cost V 0 bases and J 6 bases, with 11 bases left between them. The CDR3 contains 14 residues. MiXCR, applied by TCRdb to the 5' RACE reads, yields one record per CDR3 protein. The sample lists 410,000 or so distinct CDR3 sequences; approximately 18% were seen once. The sequencing sample was made of naive T cells sorted from blood. This TCR was recovered from a man over 45 in good health. The chain employs TRBV5-1 and TRBJ2-3; D unresolved. The CDR3: CASSLGIQTDTQYF. CDR3 in DNA: TGCGCCAGCAGCTTGGGCATACAGACGGATACGCAGTATTTT.